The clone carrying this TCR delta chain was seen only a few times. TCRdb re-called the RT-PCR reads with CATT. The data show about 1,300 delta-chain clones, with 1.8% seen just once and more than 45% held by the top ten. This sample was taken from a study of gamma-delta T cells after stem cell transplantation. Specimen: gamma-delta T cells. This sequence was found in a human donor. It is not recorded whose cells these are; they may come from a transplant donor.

CDR3 DNA sequence: TGTGCCTGTGACTCGTTGGGGGCCCCACACACCGATAAACTCATCTTT. This translates into CACDSLGAPHTDKLIF. The V call is TRDV2, the J call TRDJ1; tentatively, D is TRDD3 (6 bases). This CDR3 region has 16 residues. Germline values: CDR1 GEAIGNYY, CDR2 EKD. Deletions cut 3 bases from V and 0 bases from J, with 16 bases between.